These 26 T cell receptor beta chains were sequenced from one sample in a study of blood T cell repertoires in COVID-19. Generated by immunoSEQ multiplex PCR, the TCRdb table keeps only in-frame clones and is missing some. Of about 200,000 clones in the sample, about nine tenths were seen once. The sample was peripheral blood. All receptors come from a man aged 50-60 years with acute or convalescent COVID-19.

This chain uses TRBV19 with TRBJ2-2; no clear D. Germline V gives CDR1 LNHDA, CDR2 SQIVND (reference sequence). Trimming took 5 bases from V and 4 from J, leaving 8 bases between them. The CDR3 is made up of 13 amino acids. The CDR3 nucleotides read TGTGCCAGTAGTGGCCCGTCCACCGGGGAGCTGTTTTTT. Translating it yields CASSGPSTGELFF.

V gene TRBV7-9 combines with J gene TRBJ2-5; 14 bases fit TRBD2. Germline V gene lookup returns CDR1 SEHNR and CDR2 FQNEAQ (reference sequence). J lost 4 bases, V lost 4 bases, and 5 bases had no gene match. This CDR3 spans 16 amino acids. This CDR3 is CASSSGLAGVSETQYF. The CDR3 nucleotides are TGTGCCAGCAGCTCGGGACTAGCGGGGGTCTCAGAGACCCAGTACTTC.

The rearrangement joins TRBV10-1 to TRBJ2-1; a possible D gene is TRBD2 (5 bases). The CDR3 length is 12 residues. CDR1 and CDR2 (germline): WNHNN, SYGVQD (reference sequence). V shed 5 bases and J shed 8 bases, with 10 bases lying between them. The CDR3 DNA sequence: TGCGCCAGCAGTCGAGGGCTAGATGAGCAGTTCTTC. It specifies CASSRGLDEQFF.

The chain recombines TRBV7-8 with TRBJ1-6; 8 bases map to TRBD1. The CDR3 sequence is 15 residues long. V was pared by 6 bases and J by 6 bases, with 7 bases of the junction left unmatched. Looked up from germline, CDR1 is SGHVS and CDR2 is FQNEAQ. The CDR3 sequence is CASRRQGASNSPLHF. The CDR3 bases are TGTGCCAGCAGACGTCAGGGGGCGTCTAATTCACCCCTCCACTTT.

The chain joins TRBV18 to TRBJ1-1; TRBD1 agrees at 9 bases. CDR1 and CDR2 (germline): KGHSH, LQKENI. The CDR3 totals 15 residues. Trimming took 3 bases from V and 3 from J; bases not matched to a gene: 5. Here the CDR3 reads CASSPSTGGYTEAFF. The CDR3 DNA follows: TGTGCCAGCTCACCGTCGACAGGGGGGTACACTGAAGCTTTCTTT.

This chain links TRBV18 with TRBJ2-2; D not certain. Per the germline V gene, CDR1 is KGHSH and CDR2 is LQKENI. There are 13 residues in the CDR3. The V end was cut by 3 bases, the J end by 6 bases, with 8 bases between. In nucleotides, the CDR3 is TGTGCCAGCTCACCCCCCGGTTCCGGGGAGCTGTTTTTT. It is translated as CASSPPGSGELFF.

The chain uses TRBV7-8 and TRBJ1-2; maybe TRBD1 (6 bases). Trimming pared 3 bases from V and 5 bases from J, leaving 13 bases between. The CDR3 is 14 residues long. Per the germline V gene, CDR1 is SGHVS and CDR2 is FQNEAQ. The chain's CDR3 is CASSFTDSAYGYTF. In DNA, the CDR3 is TGTGCCAGCAGCTTTACGGACAGCGCTTATGGCTACACCTTC.

The chain links TRBV5-4 to TRBJ1-5; 7 nucleotides match TRBD1. Trimming took 4 bases from V and 5 from J; bases not matched to a gene: 6. Germline CDR1 reads SGHNT; CDR2 reads YYREEE (reference sequence). The CDR3 has 14 amino acids. The CDR3 region has the DNA TGTGCCAGCAGCCAACAGGGGACCGATCAGCCCCAGCATTTT. This translates into CASSQQGTDQPQHF.

This chain connects TRBV5-1 to TRBJ2-7; TRBD2 matches at 13 bases. V lost 4 bases, J lost 2 bases, and 9 bases stayed unmatched. This CDR3 contains 17 residues. Germline assignment: CDR1 SGHRS and CDR2 YFSETQ. The CDR3 here is CASSLGLAGVVTYEQYF. DNA for the CDR3: TGCGCCAGCAGCCTTGGACTAGCGGGGGTCGTTACCTACGAGCAGTACTTC.

This chain uses TRBV6-5 with TRBJ2-1; 10 nucleotides agree with TRBD1. The CDR3 runs 15 residues. Germline V gene lookup returns CDR1 MNHEY and CDR2 SVGAGI. Trimming took 8 bases from V and 8 from J; bases not matched to a gene: 12. The CDR3 DNA sequence: TGTGCCAGCTCGAGGTCGGGACAGGGGACTTATGAGCAGTTCTTC. Residues: CASSRSGQGTYEQFF.

This chain connects TRBV11-2 to TRBJ2-7; the D gene is possibly TRBD2 (6 bases). V lost 2 bases to trimming and J lost 5 bases, with 13 bases between them. From germline, CDR1 is SGHAT and CDR2 FQNNGV. CDR3 length equals 14 residues. The CDR3 nucleotides read TGTGCCAGCAGCTTATTTGGGGGGATGGACGAGCAGTACTTC. Translated, it gives CASSLFGGMDEQYF.

The chain has TRBV30 and TRBJ2-3; D is possibly TRBD2 (7 bases). There are 16 residues in the CDR3. The ends were cut back, 1 base at V and 2 bases at J, with 16 bases in the middle. Germline-derived CDR1 and CDR2 are GTSNPN and SVGIG (reference sequence). The CDR3 coding sequence is TGTGCCTGGAGTGGGGGAGGGGGATCCCCCACAGATACGCAGTATTTT. Translating gives CAWSGGGGSPTDTQYF.

The V call is TRBV2, the J call TRBJ2-1; unclear D gene. Trimming stripped 4 bases from V and 1 base from J, with 5 bases between. The germline V gene has CDR1 SNHLY and CDR2 FYNNEI. The CDR3 extends over 13 amino acids. The DNA of the CDR3 is TGTGCCAGCAGTGCACAGTCCTACAATGAGCAGTTCTTC. Translating gives CASSAQSYNEQFF. Filled out from reference TRBV2 and TRBJ2-1, the complete variable domain reads EPEVTQTPSHQVTQMGQEVILRCVPISNHLYFYWYRQILGQKVEFLVSFYNNEISEKSEIFDDQFSVERPDGSNFTLKIRSTKLEDSAMYFCASSAQSYNEQFFGPGTRLTVL.

This chain uses TRBV30 with TRBJ1-2; possibly TRBD1 for D (6 bases). Germline-derived CDR1 and CDR2 are GTSNPN and SVGIG (reference sequence). The V and J ends lost 6 bases and 8 bases respectively, with 13 bases between them. The CDR3 spans 11 residues. CDR3 nucleotide sequence: TGTGCCTGCCCGCAGGGGTTCGGCTACACCTTC. This sequence encodes CACPQGFGYTF.

This chain joins TRBV12-3 or TRBV12-4 and TRBJ2-1, with D uncertain. The CDR3 has 13 residues. The V end lost 8 bases, the J end lost 8 bases, and 16 bases lay between the germline ends. The CDR3: CASCSPNKYEQFF. CDR3 bases: TGTGCCAGCTGCTCCCCCAACAAGTATGAGCAGTTCTTC.

The gene calls are TRBV2 and TRBJ2-1; 8 nucleotides line up with TRBD1. V gave up 6 bases and J gave up 0 bases; unmatched junction bases: 4. CDR3 length: 15 amino acids. The germline CDR1 and CDR2 sequences are SNHLY and FYNNEI. CDR3 sequence (DNA): TGTGCCAGCAGATTTCAGGGGGCCTCCTACAATGAGCAGTTCTTC. Amino acids: CASRFQGASYNEQFF.

This chain uses TRBV18 with TRBJ1-2; TRBD1 might be the D (5 bases). The V end lost 3 bases, the J end lost 4 bases, and 24 bases lay between the germline ends. The CDR3 loop spans 18 amino acids. Per germline, CDR1 KGHSH and CDR2 LQKENI. The CDR3 nucleotides read TGTGCCAGCTCACCCAGGATCCTGAGGGGAGGATACGTCTATGGCTACACCTTC. Amino acids: CASSPRILRGGYVYGYTF.

The rearrangement joins TRBV7-6 to TRBJ2-6, with 9 bases lining up with TRBD1. The junction had 4 bases not matched to a gene; V was cut back by 3 bases and J by 4 bases. The CDR3 is 16 residues long. CDR1 and CDR2 (germline): SGHVS, FNYEAQ. The CDR3 spells CASSFRTGVGANVLTF. CDR3 nucleotide sequence: TGTGCCAGCAGCTTCCGGACAGGGGTCGGGGCCAACGTCCTGACTTTC.

J is TRBJ2-7 and V is TRBV28, with D possibly matching TRBD1 (6 bases). CDR1 is MDHEN and CDR2 is SYDVKM in the germline V gene. With 4 bases removed from V and 2 bases from J, the gap between germline ends came to 12 bases. The CDR3 spans 14 residues. The DNA of the CDR3 is TGTGCCAGCAGTTCACCCAGGGGAACCTACGAGCAGTACTTC. As protein: CASSSPRGTYEQYF.

The chain has TRBV7-8 and TRBJ2-5; unclear D gene. Germline CDR1 and CDR2: SGHVS and FQNEAQ. The CDR3 covers 14 residues. V shed 1 base and J shed 5 bases, with 11 bases lying between them. CDR3 nucleotide sequence: TGTGCCAGCAGCTTAGTTGGTGTGAGGGAGACCCAGTACTTC. Protein product: CASSLVGVRETQYF.

The genes are TRBV11-2 and TRBJ1-1, with a tentative D call TRBD1 (6 bases). The CDR3 is made up of 13 amino acids. The germline V gene encodes CDR1 SGHAT and CDR2 FQNNGV. Trimming took 2 bases from V and 10 from J, leaving 14 bases between them. The CDR3 coding sequence is TGTGCCAGCAGCTTAAACAGGGTGCTCGGAGCTTTCTTT. Its translation: CASSLNRVLGAFF. Variable domain in full (rest from reference TRBV11-2 and TRBJ1-1): EAGVAQSPRYKIIEKRQSVAFWCNPISGHATLYWYQQILGQGPKLLIQFQNNGVVDDSQLPKDRFSAERLKGVDSTLKIQPAKLEDSAVYLCASSLNRVLGAFFGQGTRLTVV.

This clone has only a few counts. V gene TRBV12-3 or TRBV12-4 combines with J gene TRBJ1-2, with TRBD1 as a possible D gene (6 bases). The CDR3 spans 13 residues. Trimming took 1 base from V and 7 from J, leaving 10 bases between them. The CDR3 DNA sequence: TGTGCCAGCAGTTTAGGAAGGGGGGGTGGCTACACCTTC. Translated, it gives CASSLGRGGGYTF.

The chain is built from TRBV6-5 and TRBJ1-5; D remains ambiguous. The CDR3 is made up of 13 amino acids. The V gene's germline CDR1 is MNHEY and CDR2 SVGAGI. V gave up 5 bases and J gave up 5 bases, with 10 bases separating them. DNA for the CDR3: TGTGCCAGCAGTCTCTTAGCGGATCAGCCCCAGCATTTT. It is translated as CASSLLADQPQHF.

Only a few counts were recorded for this clone. V gene TRBV2 combines with J gene TRBJ2-1, with 15 bases identical to TRBD2. The germline CDR1 and CDR2 sequences are SNHLY and FYNNEI. This CDR3 has 15 amino acids. With V trimmed by 5 bases and J by 7 bases, 3 bases remained unmatched. CDR3 nucleotide sequence: TGTGCCAGCAGTCTAGGACTAGCGGGGGGGAATGAGCAGTTCTTC. Translated: CASSLGLAGGNEQFF.

The rearrangement joins TRBV6-6 to TRBJ2-3, with 7 nucleotides matching TRBD2. This CDR3 is built from 16 residues. The germline V gene encodes CDR1 MNHNY and CDR2 SVGAGI (reference sequence). The junction had 16 bases not matched to a gene; V was cut back by 4 bases and J by 9 bases. The CDR3 DNA is TGTGCCAGCAGTTCTTGGGGTGCGGGGGTGATTCGAACGCAGTATTTT. It yields the protein CASSSWGAGVIRTQYF.

V is TRBV4-2 and J is TRBJ1-1, with a tentative D call TRBD1 (6 bases). The V gene lost 4 bases and the J gene lost 5 bases, with 14 bases spanning the gap. CDR1 is LGHNA and CDR2 is YNFKEQ in the germline V gene. The CDR3 totals 14 residues. CDR3 coding DNA: TGTGCCAGCAGCCCAGGAACAGGGCAGACTGAAGCTTTCTTT. Translated, it gives CASSPGTGQTEAFF.